Listed below are T cell receptor beta chains from one sample, sequenced in a study of monozygotic twins with inflammatory bowel disease. TCRdb re-called the 5' RACE reads and shows each CDR3 protein once, DNA omitted. The sample table sets out around 380,000 distinct CDR3 sequences. What was sequenced was blood. These receptors all stem from a human donor with ulcerative colitis or Crohn's disease, or a healthy co-twin of an affected twin (not recorded which). Both conserved end residues are part of each CDR3.

J gene: TRBJ1-6; V gene: TRBV2; CDR3 protein: CASNPGGRDSPLHF
J gene: TRBJ1-1; V gene: TRBV5-1; CDR3 protein: CASQRQGSEAFF
J gene: TRBJ2-3; V gene: TRBV7-8; CDR3 protein: CASSLPFRLAGGPDTQYF
J gene: TRBJ2-1; V gene: TRBV29-1; CDR3 protein: CSVETSGSSYNEQFF
J gene: TRBJ1-2; V gene: TRBV20-1; CDR3 protein: CSARDSAQLPYGYTF
J gene: TRBJ2-1; V gene: TRBV12-3/TRBV12-4; CDR3 protein: CASSRTRATYNEQFF
J gene: TRBJ1-1; V gene: TRBV12-3/TRBV12-4; CDR3 protein: CASSLAGTGIGTEAFF
J gene: TRBJ2-2; V gene: TRBV2; CDR3 protein: CASSGRVGIANTGELFF
J gene: TRBJ2-1; V gene: TRBV7-2; CDR3 protein: CASEGGYSYNEQFF
J gene: TRBJ2-5; V gene: TRBV29-1; CDR3 protein: CSVGDVETQYF